This T cell receptor (beta chain) was profiled in a study of T cell responses to AZD1222 COVID-19 vaccine. Germline CDR1 and CDR2: MGHRA and YSYEKL. V lost 2 bases and J lost 2, with 7 bases in between. This CDR3 has 13 residues. The table came from immunoSEQ multiplex PCR; TCRdb's copy has only in-frame clones and leaves some out. The sample holds 130,000 or so clones, approximately 94% seen once. V and J are TRBV4-1 and TRBJ2-7; D is ambiguous. The sequence came from an adult in good health. The material was peripheral blood, obtained on day 0 of AZD1222 vaccination. The CDR3: CASSQSWAYEQYF. The CDR3 DNA follows: TGCGCCAGCAGCCAATCTTGGGCCTACGAGCAGTACTTC.